The next 10 T cell receptor beta chains were all read from a single sample in a study of blood T cell repertoires in COVID-19. Profiled with immunoSEQ multiplex PCR; TCRdb holds only in-frame clones, not every one. The sample records over 200,000 clones, approximately 79% being singletons. The sequenced sample was peripheral blood. The receptors shown here come from a human donor in a cohort sampled during active COVID-19.

This clone has at least ten counts. The chain links TRBV19 to TRBJ2-3; 11 nucleotides agree with TRBD2. V was clipped by 2 bases and J by 2 bases; unmatched bases: 6. The CDR3 contains 17 residues. Germline lookup yields CDR1 LNHDA and CDR2 SQIVND (reference sequence). The CDR3 region has the DNA TGTGCCAGTAGTATAACCCTAGCGGGAGGCCCCACAGATACGCAGTATTTT. Translated, it gives CASSITLAGGPTDTQYF. The whole variable domain, filled in from reference TRBV19 and TRBJ2-3, reads DGGITQSPKYLFRKEGQNVTLSCEQNLNHDAMYWYRQDPGQGLRLIYYSQIVNDFQKGDIAEGYSVSREKKESFPLTVTSAQKNPTAFYLCASSITLAGGPTDTQYFGPGTRLTVL.

This sequence joins TRBV7-3 and TRBJ2-2, with TRBD1 matching over 7 bases. Germline lookup yields CDR1 SGHTA and CDR2 FQGTGA. Trimming took 2 bases from V and 7 from J; bases not matched to a gene: 7. CDR3 length: 15 residues. The CDR3 protein is CASSLLGGNSGELFF. In nucleotides, the CDR3 is TGTGCCAGCAGCTTACTAGGGGGCAATAGCGGGGAGCTGTTTTTT.

In the case of this clone: This specimen includes other DNA sequences encoding the same CDR3. The V call is TRBV19, the J call TRBJ1-1; no firm D call. The ends were cut back, 2 bases at V and 1 base at J, with 5 bases in the middle. The CDR3 length is 13 residues. Looked up from germline, CDR1 is LNHDA and CDR2 is SQIVND (reference sequence). The CDR3 protein is CASSIRGNTEAFF. The DNA of the CDR3 is TGTGCCAGTAGTATACGGGGGAACACTGAAGCTTTCTTT.

The rearrangement links TRBV6-4 to TRBJ2-1; the match to TRBD2 covers 7 bases. Germline CDR1 MRHNA, CDR2 SNTAGT. V dropped 4 bases and J dropped 7; count of bases not matched to a gene: 10. CDR3 size: 15 residues. CDR3 sequence reads: CASSAIGGGINEQFF. Written as DNA, the CDR3 is TGTGCCAGCAGTGCTATCGGGGGAGGGATAAATGAGCAGTTCTTC.

This rearrangement joins TRBV28 to TRBJ2-6; TRBD1 agrees at 7 bases. CDR1 is MDHEN, CDR2 SYDVKM, per germline. The V segment lost 4 bases and the J segment 0 bases; nucleotides outside the gene matches: 3. The CDR3 spans 16 residues. This chain's CDR3 is CASSSTGYSGANVLTF. CDR3 sequence (DNA): TGTGCCAGCAGTTCGACAGGGTACTCTGGGGCCAACGTCCTGACTTTC. The full variable domain, rest sourced from reference TRBV28 and TRBJ2-6, is DVKVTQSSRYLVKRTGEKVFLECVQDMDHENMFWYRQDPGLGLRLIYFSYDVKMKEKGDIPEGYSVSREKKERFSLILESASTNQTSMYLCASSSTGYSGANVLTFGAGSRLTVL.

The V and J genes are TRBV6-5 and TRBJ2-2; tentative D call: TRBD2 (5 bases). Germline CDR1 reads MNHEY; CDR2 reads SVGAGI. CDR3 length: 14 amino acids. Trimming shortened V by 9 bases and J by 2 bases, and 13 bases separated the two germline ends. The CDR3 spells CASRRTFNTGELFF. Written as DNA, the CDR3 is TGTGCCAGTAGGAGGACCTTCAACACCGGGGAGCTGTTTTTT.

The rearrangement joins TRBV10-3 to TRBJ2-7, with D possibly TRBD1 on 6 matching bases. V lost 4 bases to trimming and J lost 2 bases, with 9 bases between them. Germline V lookup: CDR1 ENHRY, CDR2 SYGVKD. CDR3 size: 13 residues. The CDR3 sequence: CAISVGAAYEQYF. The CDR3 nucleotides are TGTGCCATCAGTGTGGGGGCCGCCTACGAGCAGTACTTC.

The rearrangement links TRBV19 to TRBJ1-1; 7 nucleotides line up with TRBD1. Germline V lookup: CDR1 LNHDA, CDR2 SQIVND (reference sequence). CDR3 size: 17 residues. The ends lost 4 bases at V and 9 bases at J; junction bases unmatched: 20. The CDR3 reads CASSNNSPGTADRKAFF. The CDR3 DNA reads as TGTGCCAGTAGTAACAATTCTCCCGGGACAGCCGATCGAAAAGCTTTCTTT.

This clone was recorded a few times. This chain connects TRBV10-1 to TRBJ2-7, with 7 bases aligning to TRBD1. Germline V gene sequence: CDR1 WNHNN, CDR2 SYGVQD (reference sequence). The V segment lost 6 bases and the J segment 3 bases; nucleotides outside the gene matches: 11. The CDR3 is made up of 15 amino acids. CDR3 amino acids: CASRETGLGNYEQYF. In nucleotides, the CDR3 is TGCGCCAGCAGAGAGACAGGGTTGGGAAACTACGAGCAGTACTTC.

The chain joins TRBV4-3 to TRBJ2-7, with TRBD2 identical over 13 bases. The trim removed 2 bases at V and 1 base at J, leaving 8 bases unmatched. The CDR3 contains 18 residues. Germline V gene lookup returns CDR1 LGHNA and CDR2 YSLEER. CDR3 loop: CASSQRTSGRSLSYEQYF. CDR3 sequence (DNA): TGCGCCAGCAGCCAACGGACTAGCGGGAGATCTCTTTCCTACGAGCAGTACTTC.